One TCR beta chain is described in this entry. This CDR3 region has 16 residues. With V trimmed by 10 bases and J by 4 bases, 15 bases remained unmatched. The V gene's germline CDR1 is LGHNA and CDR2 YNFKEQ. This record comes from a study of blood T cell repertoires in COVID-19. In the source study's methods: The authors estimated nucleated cell counts from reference gene primer amplification. TCRdb's copy holds only in-frame clones and misses some; the assay was immunoSEQ multiplex PCR. V and J calls and clone size come straight from that table; D and trimming were deduced from the DNA. The sample lists around 54,000 clones; roughly 90% were seen once.

This chain uses TRBV4-2 with TRBJ2-2; 7 positions agree with TRBD1. The sequenced material came from peripheral blood. The TCR sequence derives from a human donor in a cohort sampled during active COVID-19. The CDR3 DNA sequence: TGTGCCACCCGAGGCCAGGGGCAGGGGGTCACCGGGGAGCTGTTTTTT. This sequence encodes CATRGQGQGVTGELFF.